The 21 T cell receptor beta chains given below trace back to one sample, sequenced in a study of cytomegalovirus exposure and HLA in healthy donors. TCRdb keeps only in-frame clones here, not all; method: immunoSEQ multiplex PCR. This table holds about 250,000 clones, over 75% found once. Sequencing was carried out using PBMCs. Receptor source: a man between 18 and 29 years old in good health and CMV-seropositive.

This clone was picked up one time. V usage is TRBV18 and J usage is TRBJ1-1; TRBD1 is a possible D gene (6 bases). V gave up 4 bases and J gave up 4 bases, with 16 bases separating them. Germline CDR1 reads KGHSH; CDR2 reads LQKENI. This CDR3 is built from 15 residues. The CDR3 DNA sequence: TGTGCCAGCTCACGTAACAGGGAGGCGATCACTGAAGCTTTCTTT. This codes for CASSRNREAITEAFF.

The V and J genes are TRBV27 and TRBJ2-1; the match to TRBD1 covers 10 bases. There are 13 residues in the CDR3. The ends lost 10 bases at V and 7 bases at J; junction bases unmatched: 7. Germline assignment: CDR1 MNHEY and CDR2 SMNVEV (reference sequence). The CDR3 loop is CATHRDRGNEQFF. The CDR3 coding sequence is TGTGCCACCCACCGGGACAGGGGAAATGAGCAGTTCTTC.

The chain links TRBV27 to TRBJ2-3; D not certain. This CDR3 contains 12 residues. V gave up 5 bases and J gave up 2 bases, with 5 bases separating them. Germline V gene sequence: CDR1 MNHEY, CDR2 SMNVEV (reference sequence). The CDR3 region has the DNA TGTGCCAGCAGTCCACCCACAGATACGCAGTATTTT. Protein sequence: CASSPPTDTQYF.

This chain connects TRBV7-9 to TRBJ1-2; 7 bases map to TRBD1. This CDR3 is 13 amino acids long. Germline V gene sequence: CDR1 SEHNR, CDR2 FQNEAQ (reference sequence). J gave up 8 bases and V 5 bases, and 8 bases lay outside the gene matches. CDR3 in amino acids: CASSTGDGWGYTF. The DNA for the CDR3 is TGTGCCAGCAGCACAGGGGATGGTTGGGGCTACACCTTC.

This clone appeared once. The chain joins TRBV28 to TRBJ1-5, with D unclear. The CDR3 sequence is 14 residues long. The ends were cut back, 8 bases at V and 9 bases at J, with 20 bases in the middle. CDR1 is MDHEN, CDR2 SYDVKM, per germline. The CDR3 region is CASFGRAARWPQHF. CDR3 sequence (DNA): TGTGCCAGCTTTGGACGGGCTGCGAGGTGGCCCCAGCATTTT.

The rearrangement joins TRBV5-1 to TRBJ2-2; D unresolved. Trimming shortened V by 0 bases and J by 0 bases, and 3 bases separated the two germline ends. The germline V gene encodes CDR1 SGHRS and CDR2 YFSETQ. The CDR3 runs to 14 residues. The CDR3, as DNA: TGCGCCAGCAGCTTGGAAGCGAACACCGGGGAGCTGTTTTTT. This sequence encodes CASSLEANTGELFF.

This sequence joins TRBV27 and TRBJ1-5; TRBD1 matches at 10 bases. There are 15 residues in the CDR3. With V trimmed by 6 bases and J by 4 bases, 6 bases remained unmatched. From germline, CDR1 is MNHEY and CDR2 SMNVEV (reference sequence). The CDR3 nucleotides are TGTGCCAGCAGGCGACAGGGGGCTATAAATCAGCCCCAGCATTTT. It encodes CASRRQGAINQPQHF.

V usage is TRBV28 and J usage is TRBJ2-3; D uncertain. Between the trimmed V and J ends, which lost 2 bases and 7 bases, there was a span of 13 bases. This CDR3 has 14 amino acids. Germline CDR1 MDHEN, CDR2 SYDVKM. The CDR3 region has the DNA TGTGCCAGCAGTTTAAACACGCTCCGAAATACGCAGTATTTT. Protein product: CASSLNTLRNTQYF.

For this clone: Compared with germline, one end of the junction differs, possibly owing to a read error. The chain has TRBV7-2 and TRBJ1-4; unclear D gene. This CDR3 is 16 amino acids long. Germline V lookup: CDR1 SGHTA, CDR2 FQGNSA. CDR3 sequence (DNA): TGTGCCAGCAGCTTAGAAAGGACCGGACGGGATGAAACACTGTTTTTT. Translation gives CASSLERTGRDETLFF.

The rearrangement joins TRBV5-4 to TRBJ2-7; maybe TRBD1 (5 bases). The V gene lost 0 bases and the J gene lost 6 bases, with 16 bases spanning the gap. The CDR3 has 15 amino acids. Germline loops: CDR1 SGHNT, CDR2 YYREEE (reference sequence). CDR3 protein: CASSLGAGLVTEQYF. The CDR3 region has the DNA TGTGCCAGCAGCTTGGGGGCAGGGTTAGTGACCGAGCAGTACTTC.

The chain joins TRBV4-1 to TRBJ1-4; D is unclear. Per germline, CDR1 MGHRA and CDR2 YSYEKL. CDR3 size: 15 residues. V was pared by 6 bases and J by 7 bases, with 18 bases between. CDR3 DNA: TGCGCCAGCAGTCGCCAGAGCCGGCTTGGTGAAAAACTGTTTTTT. It encodes CASSRQSRLGEKLFF.

The rearrangement joins TRBV11-2 to TRBJ2-3; no clear D gene. The CDR3 contains 14 residues. The V end was cut by 4 bases, the J end by 6 bases, with 14 bases between. Germline-derived CDR1 and CDR2 are SGHAT and FQNNGV. In DNA, the CDR3 is TGTGCCAGCAGCTCCCAAAAGACACCGGATACGCAGTATTTT. As protein: CASSSQKTPDTQYF.

The chain joins TRBV13 to TRBJ2-7, with 10 positions matching TRBD2. The CDR3 is 17 residues long. Looked up from germline, CDR1 is PRHDT and CDR2 is FYEKMQ (reference sequence). Trimming took 0 bases from V and 5 from J; bases not matched to a gene: 10. The CDR3 region is CASSLGGASGRVDEQYF. CDR3 DNA: TGTGCCAGCAGCTTAGGCGGGGCTAGCGGGAGAGTCGACGAGCAGTACTTC.

This clone was counted a single time. The chain employs TRBV28 and TRBJ1-5; the D gene is possibly TRBD1 (6 bases). The CDR3 is made up of 18 amino acids. Trimming removed 6 bases at V and 0 bases at J, with 21 bases between. Germline CDR1 MDHEN, CDR2 SYDVKM. The CDR3 is CASRNRESGRNSNQPQHF. The CDR3 coding sequence is TGTGCCAGCAGGAACAGGGAAAGCGGCCGAAATAGCAATCAGCCCCAGCATTTT.

This clone appeared once. The gene calls are TRBV6-1 and TRBJ1-2; TRBD1 aligns across 8 bases. Trimming took 4 bases from V and 4 from J; bases not matched to a gene: 5. The CDR3 totals 14 residues. Looked up from germline, CDR1 is MNHNS and CDR2 is SASEGT. CDR3 sequence: CASSVQGASYGYTF. The CDR3 DNA reads as TGTGCCAGCAGTGTGCAGGGGGCCAGCTATGGCTACACCTTC.

J is TRBJ1-2 and V is TRBV7-6; 9 positions agree with TRBD1. The germline V gene encodes CDR1 SGHVS and CDR2 FNYEAQ. V was clipped by 5 bases and J by 7 bases; unmatched bases: 14. The CDR3 spans 16 residues. The CDR3 spells CASSIQQGTGMSGYTF. CDR3 coding DNA: TGTGCCAGCAGCATACAACAGGGGACAGGGATGAGTGGCTACACCTTC.

This chain connects TRBV2 to TRBJ1-3, with 11 bases matching TRBD1. The germline CDR1 and CDR2 sequences are SNHLY and FYNNEI. This CDR3 comprises 16 residues. The V and J ends lost 6 bases and 2 bases, in that order; junction bases with no gene match: 6. The CDR3 is CASSPGQGVAGNTIYF. CDR3 nucleotides: TGTGCCAGCAGCCCGGGACAGGGGGTGGCTGGAAACACCATATATTTT.

V is TRBV7-6 and J is TRBJ2-7; TRBD2 matches at 11 bases. The CDR3 covers 16 residues. Losses at the gene ends were 0 bases for V and 4 bases for J; bases not matched to a gene: 5. CDR1 is SGHVS, CDR2 FNYEAQ, per germline. The CDR3: CASSLAFLAGGYEQYF. The CDR3 nucleotides read TGTGCCAGCAGCTTAGCGTTCCTAGCGGGAGGTTACGAGCAGTACTTC. Based on the CDR3 plus reference TRBV7-6 and TRBJ2-7, the full variable domain is GAGVSQSPRYKVTKRGQDVALRCDPISGHVSLYWYRQALGQGPEFLTYFNYEAQQDKSGLPNDRFSAERPEGSISTLTIQRTEQRDSAMYRCASSLAFLAGGYEQYFGPGTRLTVT.

The chain uses TRBV30 and TRBJ2-7; TRBD2 agrees at 10 bases. Germline values: CDR1 GTSNPN, CDR2 SVGIG (reference sequence). V dropped 3 bases and J dropped 2; count of bases not matched to a gene: 7. The CDR3 runs to 15 residues. As DNA, the CDR3 is TGTGCCTGGAGCATACCCCTAGCGGGAGCCTACGAGCAGTACTTC. It encodes CAWSIPLAGAYEQYF.

This chain links TRBV6-5 with TRBJ2-7; no clear D gene. Germline CDR1 and CDR2: MNHEY and SVGAGI. The V and J ends lost 2 bases and 2 bases respectively, with 7 bases between them. There are 13 residues in the CDR3. CDR3 amino acids: CASSYPPPYEQYF. In DNA, the CDR3 is TGTGCCAGCAGTTACCCCCCACCCTACGAGCAGTACTTC.

This clone has only one observation. This chain uses TRBV5-4 with TRBJ1-2; possibly TRBD1 for D (6 bases). CDR3 length: 15 amino acids. CDR1 and CDR2 (germline): SGHNT, YYREEE (reference sequence). V was cut by 1 base and J by 8 bases, with 18 bases left in between. CDR3 sequence: CASSLPPGGLGGYTF. The CDR3 region has the DNA TGTGCCAGCAGCTTGCCCCCGGGGGGGCTGGGAGGCTACACCTTC. Together with reference TRBV5-4 and TRBJ1-2, the CDR3 gives the full variable domain: ETGVTQSPTHLIKTRGQQVTLRCSSQSGHNTVSWYQQALGQGPQFIFQYYREEENGRGNFPPRFSGLQFPNYSSELNVNALELDDSALYLCASSLPPGGLGGYTFGSGTRLTVV.